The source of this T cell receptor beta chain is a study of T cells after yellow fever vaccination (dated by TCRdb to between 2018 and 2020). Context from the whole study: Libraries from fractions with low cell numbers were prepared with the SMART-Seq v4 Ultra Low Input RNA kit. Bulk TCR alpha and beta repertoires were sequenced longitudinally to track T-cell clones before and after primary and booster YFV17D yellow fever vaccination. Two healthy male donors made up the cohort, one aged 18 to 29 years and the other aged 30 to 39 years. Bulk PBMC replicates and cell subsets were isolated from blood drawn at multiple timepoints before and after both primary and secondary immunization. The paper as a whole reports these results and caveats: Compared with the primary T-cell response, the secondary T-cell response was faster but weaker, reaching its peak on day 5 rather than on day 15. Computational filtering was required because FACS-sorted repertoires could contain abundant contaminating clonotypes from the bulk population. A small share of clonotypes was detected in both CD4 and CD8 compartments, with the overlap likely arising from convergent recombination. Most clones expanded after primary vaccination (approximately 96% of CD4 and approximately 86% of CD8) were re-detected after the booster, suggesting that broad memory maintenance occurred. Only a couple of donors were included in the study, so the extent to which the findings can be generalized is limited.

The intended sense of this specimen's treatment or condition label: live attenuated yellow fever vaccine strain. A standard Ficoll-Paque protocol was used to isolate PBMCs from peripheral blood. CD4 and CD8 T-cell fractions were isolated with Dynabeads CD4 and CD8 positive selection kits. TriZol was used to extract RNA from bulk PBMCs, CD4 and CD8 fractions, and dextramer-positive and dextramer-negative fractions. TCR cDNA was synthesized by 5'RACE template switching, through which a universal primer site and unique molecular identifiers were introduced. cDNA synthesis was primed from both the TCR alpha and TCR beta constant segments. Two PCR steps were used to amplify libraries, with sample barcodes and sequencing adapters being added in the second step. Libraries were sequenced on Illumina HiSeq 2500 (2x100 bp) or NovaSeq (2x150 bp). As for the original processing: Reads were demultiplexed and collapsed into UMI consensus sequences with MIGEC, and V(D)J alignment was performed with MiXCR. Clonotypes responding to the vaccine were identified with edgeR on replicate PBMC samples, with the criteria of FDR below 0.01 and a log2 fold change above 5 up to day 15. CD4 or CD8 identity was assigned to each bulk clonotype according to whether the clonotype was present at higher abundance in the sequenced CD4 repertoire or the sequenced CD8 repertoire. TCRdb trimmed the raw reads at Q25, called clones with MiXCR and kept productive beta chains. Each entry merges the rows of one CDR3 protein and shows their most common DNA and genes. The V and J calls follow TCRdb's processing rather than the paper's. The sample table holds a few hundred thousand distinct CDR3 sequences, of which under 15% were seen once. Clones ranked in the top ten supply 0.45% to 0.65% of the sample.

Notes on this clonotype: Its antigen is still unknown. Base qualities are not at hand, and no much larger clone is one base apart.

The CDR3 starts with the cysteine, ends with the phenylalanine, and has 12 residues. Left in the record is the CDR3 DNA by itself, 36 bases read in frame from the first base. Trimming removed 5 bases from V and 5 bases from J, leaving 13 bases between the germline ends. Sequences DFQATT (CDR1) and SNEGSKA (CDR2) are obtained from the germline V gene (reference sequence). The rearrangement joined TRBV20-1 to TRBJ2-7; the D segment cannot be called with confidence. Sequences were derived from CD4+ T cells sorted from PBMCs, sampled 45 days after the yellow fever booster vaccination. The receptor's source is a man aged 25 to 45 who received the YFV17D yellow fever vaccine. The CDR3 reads CSARLDWDEQYF. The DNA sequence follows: TGCAGTGCTCGCCTCGACTGGGACGAGCAGTACTTC.